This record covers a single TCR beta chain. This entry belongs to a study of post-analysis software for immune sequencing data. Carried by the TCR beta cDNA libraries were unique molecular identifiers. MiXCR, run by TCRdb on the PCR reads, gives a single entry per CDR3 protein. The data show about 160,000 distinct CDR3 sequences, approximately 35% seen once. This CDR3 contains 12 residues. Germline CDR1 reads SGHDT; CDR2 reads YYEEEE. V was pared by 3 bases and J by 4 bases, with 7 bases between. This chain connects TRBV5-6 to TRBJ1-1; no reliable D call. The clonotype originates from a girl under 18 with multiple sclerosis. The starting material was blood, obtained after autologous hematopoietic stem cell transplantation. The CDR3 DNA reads TGTGCCAGCAGCTATACAGTCACTGAAGCTTTCTTT. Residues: CASSYTVTEAFF.